One sample yielded the 8 T cell receptor beta chains listed below, sequenced in a study of beta chain features in type 1 diabetes (dated by TCRdb to the late 2010s). The library came from the immunoSEQ multiplex PCR assay. The High Capacity cDNA Reverse Transcription Kit was used to reverse transcribe all of the isolated RNA, meaning that expressed TCRB transcripts were what got sequenced. Here the immuneACCESS table is served through TCRdb, limited to in-frame sequences with V and J called. Missing clones are a known gap in these copies; in checked studies unresolved V genes cover under half, and the rest lacks a known reason. The sample table contains 300,000 to 400,000 clones; only one count was recorded for less than 10% of them. Around 0.45% of the sample goes to the ten largest clones. The sample was central memory CD4+ T cells from blood. These receptors were obtained from a woman aged 18-35 years in good health.

This sequence joins TRBV7-3 and TRBJ2-7; D is undetermined. CDR3 length: 12 residues. V lost 3 bases and J lost 3, with 6 bases in between. Germline-derived CDR1 and CDR2 are SGHTA and FQGTGA. The CDR3 loop is CASSLTFYEQYF. DNA for the CDR3: TGTGCCAGCAGCTTGACATTCTACGAGCAGTACTTC.

This clone has just a few counts. The rearrangement joins TRBV10-3 to TRBJ2-7; unclear D gene. V was clipped by 0 bases and J by 2 bases, with 11 bases between them. Germline V gene sequence: CDR1 ENHRY, CDR2 SYGVKD. CDR3 length equals 15 residues. CDR3 residues: CAISESGNNPYEQYF. The CDR3 DNA reads TGTGCCATCAGTGAGTCAGGTAACAACCCCTACGAGCAGTACTTC.

The V gene is TRBV5-1, the J gene TRBJ2-1; D not certain. V lost 4 bases and J 0 bases, leaving 11 bases between the germline ends. Germline values: CDR1 SGHRS, CDR2 YFSETQ. The CDR3 contains 15 residues. In nucleotides, the CDR3 is TGCGCCAGCAGCCTTGACACGAGCTCCTACAATGAGCAGTTCTTC. Translating gives CASSLDTSSYNEQFF.

This clone was seen more than once but under ten times. V is TRBV18 and J is TRBJ2-5, with D maybe TRBD2 (5 bases). The end of the DNA aligns better with TRBJ2-7, so the J call may be wrong. The CDR3 runs to 13 residues. Germline lookup yields CDR1 KGHSH and CDR2 LQKENI. In nucleotides, the CDR3 is TGTGCCAGCTCACCGGAGCGGTTCTACGAGCAGTACTTC. Residues: CASSPERFYEQYF.

The V gene is TRBV10-3, the J gene TRBJ2-1, with D possibly being TRBD1 (5 bases). Germline CDR1 is ENHRY and CDR2 is SYGVKD. The V end lost 6 bases, the J end lost 1 base, and 13 bases lay between the germline ends. The CDR3 runs 15 residues. CDR3 amino acids: CAISQGVGSYNEQFF. CDR3 DNA: TGTGCCATCAGCCAGGGTGTAGGGTCCTACAATGAGCAGTTCTTC.

The rearrangement joins TRBV28 to TRBJ2-2; perhaps TRBD2 as D (5 bases). CDR3 length: 13 amino acids. Germline V gene data show CDR1 as MDHEN and CDR2 as SYDVKM. The germline V and J ends were trimmed by 7 bases and 2 bases, with 8 bases remaining between them. CDR3 coding DNA: TGTGCCAGCAATGAGGGAAACACCGGGGAGCTGTTTTTT. Protein product: CASNEGNTGELFF.

The rearrangement uses TRBV9 and TRBJ2-7, with 10 bases matching TRBD2. The CDR3 totals 14 residues. J lost 2 bases, V lost 4 bases, and 3 bases had no gene match. Germline V CDR1 and CDR2: SGDLS, YYNGEE. Written as DNA, the CDR3 is TGTGCCAGCAGCTCTGGACTAGCGGCCTACGAGCAGTACTTC. This translates into CASSSGLAAYEQYF. Drawing the rest from reference TRBV9 and TRBJ2-7, the complete variable domain is DSGVTQTPKHLITATGQRVTLRCSPRSGDLSVYWYQQSLDQGLQFLIQYYNGEERAKGNILERFSAQQFPDLHSELNLSSLELGDSALYFCASSSGLAAYEQYFGPGTRLTVT.

J is TRBJ1-3 and V is TRBV9; 7 bases map to TRBD1. V trimming: 2 bases; J trimming: 2 bases; junction bases outside the gene matches: 7. This CDR3 has 16 residues. The germline V gene has CDR1 SGDLS and CDR2 YYNGEE. The CDR3 bases are TGTGCCAGCAGCGTCGGGACAGCCGGGGCTGGAAACACCATATATTTT. Translated, it gives CASSVGTAGAGNTIYF.